This T cell receptor (beta chain) was captured in a study of cytotoxic CD8 clonotypes in ibrutinib-treated CLL. Study-wide results and caveats: At progression, clonality fell back toward baseline after rising at ibrutinib response. At the start, clonality exceeded age-matched healthy donors and followed circulating CD8+ T-cell counts.

Extraction of approximately 2.2 micrograms of genomic DNA from cryopreserved PBMCs supplied material for TCR beta libraries. This clone showed up just once. Antigen: not known. With V trimmed by 6 bases and J by 0 bases, 13 bases remained unmatched. Germline assignment: CDR1 MNHEY and CDR2 SMNVEV (reference sequence). The CDR3 consists of 17 residues. The method was immunoSEQ multiplex PCR; TCRdb's version includes in-frame clones alone and lacks a portion of them. The sample records some 120,000 clones, about 53% being singletons. The chain couples TRBV27 to TRBJ2-7, with 8 bases matching TRBD1. Here the sequenced sample was PBMCs, taken after 24 months of ibrutinib treatment. This TCR derives from a human donor with chronic lymphocytic leukemia. CDR3 sequence (DNA): TGTGCCAGCAGAACCCCTCCAGGGGGCTTATCCTCCTACGAGCAGTACTTC. Translated, it gives CASRTPPGGLSSYEQYF.